The next 12 T cell receptor beta chains were all read from a single sample in a study of identifying expanded T cells in peripheral blood. TCRdb's copy holds only in-frame clones and misses some; the assay was immunoSEQ multiplex PCR. The sample contains more than 50,000 clones, approximately 82% of which appear only once. Sequencing was done on a sample of blood. The receptors derive from a person aged 18 to 70 in good health.

This clone was seen a single time. This rearrangement joins TRBV7-6 to TRBJ2-1; D gene uncertain. The CDR3 runs 17 residues. CDR1 SGHVS and CDR2 FNYEAQ come from the germline V gene. Trimming stripped 0 bases from V and 0 bases from J, with 12 bases between. The CDR3 loop is CASSLAIAASSYNEQFF. In DNA, the CDR3 is TGTGCCAGCAGCTTAGCGATAGCCGCGAGCTCCTACAATGAGCAGTTCTTC.

The V call is TRBV2, the J call TRBJ1-1; D is ambiguous. Deletions cut 0 bases from V and 1 base from J, with 9 bases between. The CDR3 has 15 amino acids. Germline V gene sequence: CDR1 SNHLY, CDR2 FYNNEI. The CDR3, as DNA: TGTGCCAGCAGTGAAGCACGGGTGGGGAACACTGAAGCTTTCTTT. Its protein product is CASSEARVGNTEAFF.

This clone was seen only a few times. The chain links TRBV14 to TRBJ1-3, with D perhaps TRBD1 (5 bases). The length of the CDR3 is 15 residues. The V gene's germline CDR1 is SGHDN and CDR2 FVKESK. V lost 8 bases, J lost 4 bases, and 18 bases lay in between. The CDR3 here is CASGARGVQGNTIYF. As DNA, the CDR3 is TGTGCCAGCGGTGCCCGAGGGGTTCAGGGAAACACCATATATTTT.

This sequence joins TRBV6-1 and TRBJ1-1; 7 nucleotides match TRBD1. The CDR3 extends over 13 amino acids. V shed 5 bases and J 6 bases; nucleotides not matched to a gene: 6. Germline V gene data show CDR1 as MNHNS and CDR2 as SASEGT. CDR3 residues: CASSPHRGAEAFF. The CDR3 nucleotides are TGTGCCAGCAGTCCCCACAGGGGTGCTGAAGCTTTCTTT.

V is TRBV5-1 and J is TRBJ2-7; D gene ambiguous. Germline values: CDR1 SGHRS, CDR2 YFSETQ. Trimming pared 0 bases from V and 2 bases from J, leaving 12 bases between. The CDR3 runs to 15 residues. The CDR3 here is CASSLAHLGAYEQYF. CDR3 coding DNA: TGCGCCAGCAGCTTGGCTCACCTCGGTGCCTACGAGCAGTACTTC.

The chain is built from TRBV9 and TRBJ1-3; D is uncertain. The CDR3 loop spans 15 amino acids. The V end was cut by 3 bases, the J end by 0 bases, with 10 bases between. Germline assignment: CDR1 SGDLS and CDR2 YYNGEE. The CDR3 spells CASSEELSSGNTIYF. CDR3 bases: TGTGCCAGCAGCGAAGAATTGAGCTCTGGAAACACCATATATTTT.

This chain joins TRBV9 and TRBJ2-5; D is undetermined. Germline CDR1 SGDLS, CDR2 YYNGEE. The CDR3 is 14 amino acids. Trimming stripped 1 base from V and 5 bases from J, with 12 bases between. CDR3 in DNA: TGTGCCAGCAGCGTACCCGGGTCAAGGGAGACCCAGTACTTC. It specifies CASSVPGSRETQYF. The variable domain in full, with the rest retrieved from reference TRBV9 and TRBJ2-5, is DSGVTQTPKHLITATGQRVTLRCSPRSGDLSVYWYQQSLDQGLQFLIQYYNGEERAKGNILERFSAQQFPDLHSELNLSSLELGDSALYFCASSVPGSRETQYFGPGTRLLVL.

This clone appeared once. V usage is TRBV4-3 and J usage is TRBJ1-1; unclear D gene. Between the trimmed V and J ends, which lost 1 base and 7 bases, there was a span of 16 bases. The CDR3 totals 15 residues. Germline V gene sequence: CDR1 LGHNA, CDR2 YSLEER. In nucleotides, the CDR3 is TGCGCCAGCAGCCAAGTCATTCGGGAGTGGGGTGAAGCTTTCTTT. It is translated as CASSQVIREWGEAFF.

The V call is TRBV19, the J call TRBJ2-1, with D hard to call. V was shortened by 2 bases and J by 7 bases, with 9 bases between the two germline ends. The CDR3 runs 13 residues. Germline V gives CDR1 LNHDA, CDR2 SQIVND (reference sequence). The CDR3 sequence: CASSILGSNEQFF. The CDR3 DNA is TGTGCCAGTAGTATATTAGGGTCGAATGAGCAGTTCTTC.

The V call is TRBV27, the J call TRBJ2-5; D is uncertain. Germline CDR1 and CDR2: MNHEY and SMNVEV (reference sequence). This CDR3 contains 15 residues. V lost 4 bases and J 5 bases, leaving 17 bases between the germline ends. The CDR3 protein is CASSSRQLAAETQYF. Here the CDR3 DNA reads TGTGCCAGCAGTTCCCGCCAGTTGGCAGCGGAGACCCAGTACTTC.

The chain links TRBV19 to TRBJ1-6; 7 positions agree with TRBD1. This CDR3 has 18 residues. J was trimmed by 0 bases and V by 4 bases; bases with no gene match: 9. Germline assignment: CDR1 LNHDA and CDR2 SQIVND (reference sequence). CDR3 amino acids: CASSKGTQGSSYNSPLHF. The CDR3 region has the DNA TGTGCCAGTAGTAAAGGGACACAGGGGAGCTCCTATAATTCACCCCTCCACTTT.

The chain couples TRBV5-1 to TRBJ1-2; 9 bases agree with TRBD1. The CDR3 totals 14 residues. Germline CDR1 is SGHRS and CDR2 is YFSETQ. J lost 9 bases, V lost 4 bases, and 10 bases had no gene match. DNA for the CDR3: TGCGCCAGCAGCGGGGGACAGGGTGGTTTAAGCTACACCTTC. Its translation is CASSGGQGGLSYTF.